These 15 T cell receptor beta chains were all obtained from the same sample, sequenced in a study of blood T cells in healthy people across ages. It was with a sample-barcoded 5' primer and a J-beta primer mix that a second PCR of about 6 to 12 cycles was run. TCRdb reprocessed the 5' RACE reads via MiXCR and lists one record per CDR3 protein. The table records about 720,000 distinct CDR3 sequences, approximately 25% of them present only once. The data also belong to a second study, concerning T cells of mothers and their children.

Source material: blood. Receptors were obtained from a boy younger than 18 in good health.

This chain links TRBV3-1 with TRBJ2-1; 9 nucleotides align to TRBD2. The junction had 16 bases not matched to a gene; V was cut back by 4 bases and J by 3 bases. The CDR3 is 19 residues long. Germline lookup yields CDR1 LGHDT and CDR2 YNNKEL (reference sequence). CDR3 coding DNA: TGTGCCAGCAGCCGACCATTGCCTAGCGGGATTTCGCGCTACAATGAGCAGTTCTTC. It yields the protein CASSRPLPSGISRYNEQFF.

This clonotype was recorded only once. The rearrangement joins TRBV4-3 to TRBJ2-3, with 8 bases aligning to TRBD1. The CDR3 covers 17 residues. V lost 3 bases to trimming and J lost 1 base; unmatched junction nucleotides: 9. CDR1 is LGHNA and CDR2 is YSLEER in the germline V gene. The CDR3 sequence is CASSQGTGGSGTDTQYF. The CDR3 nucleotides are TGCGCCAGCAGCCAGGGGACAGGAGGTTCGGGCACAGATACGCAGTATTTT.

V and J are TRBV21-1 and TRBJ2-1; TRBD2, as called in the table, went unchecked against the DNA. TRBV21-1 is an annotated pseudogene. The CDR3 totals 15 residues. The CDR3 loop is CASSNCGRVLVGQFF. The CDR3 nucleotides read TGTGCCAGCAGCAATTGCGGCAGGGTCTTAGTAGGGCAGTTCTTC.

The sample holds a few counts of this clonotype. The junction departs from the called germline gene at one end, perhaps through a read error. The J gene is TRBJ2-5, the V gene TRBV3-1, with a weak D call TRBD1 (5 bases). CDR3 length: 13 residues. Germline values: CDR1 LGHDT, CDR2 YNNKEL (reference sequence). CDR3 nucleotide sequence: TGTGCCAGCAGCCCAGGGCTGGTCGAGACCCGGTACTTC. It specifies CASSPGLVETRYF.

This chain uses TRBV7-2 with TRBJ2-7; D gene uncertain. The CDR3 extends over 11 amino acids. Germline values: CDR1 SGHTA, CDR2 FQGNSA. V gave up 6 bases and J gave up 3 bases, with 6 bases separating them. This CDR3 reads CASRVYYEQYF. The CDR3 DNA reads TGTGCCAGCAGGGTGTACTACGAGCAGTACTTC.

This clonotype was picked up a small number of times. V gene TRBV29-1 combines with J gene TRBJ2-5; D may match TRBD1 or TRBD2 (5 bases each). Germline CDR1 SQVTM, CDR2 ANQGSEA. This CDR3 contains 19 residues. The V and J ends lost 0 bases and 4 bases respectively, with 27 bases between them. CDR3 in amino acids: CSVEDSSQNGALIIETQYF. CDR3 DNA: TGCAGCGTTGAAGATTCAAGCCAGAACGGGGCCCTCATCATAGAGACCCAGTACTTC. The entire variable domain, with the rest obtained from reference TRBV29-1 and TRBJ2-5, is as follows: SAVISQKPSRDICQRGTSLTIQCQVDSQVTMMFWYRQQPGQSLTLIATANQGSEATYESGFVIDKFPISRPNLTFSTLTVSNMSPEDSSIYLCSVEDSSQNGALIIETQYFGPGTRLLVL.

This chain links TRBV9 with TRBJ2-5, with D uncertain. Germline loops: CDR1 SGDLS, CDR2 YYNGEE. This CDR3 spans 14 amino acids. V lost 0 bases to trimming and J lost 5 bases, with 11 bases between them. The CDR3 loop reads CASSVEGGLETQYF. CDR3 nucleotide sequence: TGTGCCAGCAGCGTAGAAGGTGGGTTGGAGACCCAGTACTTC.

This clonotype showed up just a few times. The V and J genes are TRBV7-6 and TRBJ2-1; 7 nucleotides agree with TRBD2. Looked up from germline, CDR1 is SGHVS and CDR2 is FNYEAQ. The CDR3 contains 14 residues. J gave up 4 bases and V 5 bases, and 5 bases lay outside the gene matches. The CDR3 sequence is CASSQGRGYNEQFF. CDR3 coding DNA: TGTGCCAGCAGCCAAGGGAGGGGTTACAATGAGCAGTTCTTC.

This clonotype showed up many times. The gene calls are TRBV29-1 and TRBJ2-7, with unresolved D. CDR1 and CDR2 (germline): SQVTM, ANQGSEA. V was cut by 7 bases and J by 0 bases, with 7 bases left in between. CDR3 length equals 11 residues. The CDR3 nucleotides are TGCAGCGCAGAATTCTCCTACGAGCAGTACTTC. Protein: CSAEFSYEQYF.

V usage is TRBV7-9 and J usage is TRBJ1-1; D not certain. V shed 2 bases and J shed 9 bases, with 13 bases lying between them. The CDR3 is 13 residues long. Germline CDR1 and CDR2: SEHNR and FQNEAQ (reference sequence). The CDR3 nucleotides read TGTGCCAGCAGCTTACTTGGCCCCCAGCAAGCTTTCTTT. It codes for CASSLLGPQQAFF.

This clonotype was seen more than once but under ten times. The junction shows a germline mismatch at one end, possibly a read error. The chain carries TRBV5-1 and TRBJ2-1; D not resolved. This CDR3 is built from 14 residues. In germline, CDR1 is SGHRS, CDR2 YFSETQ. The CDR3 spells CASSFGDSYNEQFF. CDR3 DNA: TGTGCCAGCAGTTTCGGCGATTCCTACAATGAGCAGTTCTTC.

This chain uses TRBV5-6 with TRBJ1-1, with TRBD1 as a possible D gene (6 bases). Trimming cost V 0 bases and J 0 bases, with 15 bases left between them. Germline lookup yields CDR1 SGHDT and CDR2 YYEEEE. The CDR3 consists of 17 residues. The CDR3 here is CASSLGGGAWVNTEAFF. In DNA, the CDR3 is TGTGCCAGCAGCTTGGGGGGGGGCGCCTGGGTGAACACTGAAGCTTTCTTT.

The chain has TRBV5-1 and TRBJ2-7, with a tentative D call TRBD2 (6 bases). CDR1 is SGHRS and CDR2 is YFSETQ in the germline V gene. The V end was cut by 2 bases, the J end by 5 bases, with 11 bases between. CDR3 length: 13 residues. The CDR3 bases are TGCGCCAGCAGCTTCTTTACGGGAGACGAGCAGTACTTC. This codes for CASSFFTGDEQYF.

The chain employs TRBV4-1 and TRBJ2-5; no reliable D call. Germline V gives CDR1 MGHRA, CDR2 YSYEKL. V was trimmed by 0 bases and J by 5 bases, leaving 13 bases between them. The CDR3 runs 15 residues. Here the CDR3 DNA reads TGCGCCAGCAGCCAAGAGCTCTCGGTGTGGGAGACCCAGTACTTC. Amino acids: CASSQELSVWETQYF.

This clonotype was seen more than once but under ten times. The V call is TRBV7-8, the J call TRBJ2-3, with D perhaps TRBD1 (6 bases). Germline V gives CDR1 SGHVS, CDR2 FQNEAQ. V gave up 3 bases and J gave up 0 bases, with 16 bases separating them. The CDR3 length is 17 residues. CDR3 amino acids: CASSFPGTQTSTDTQYF. The CDR3 DNA sequence: TGTGCCAGCAGCTTCCCCGGGACACAGACTAGCACAGATACGCAGTATTTT.